This T cell receptor (beta chain) was captured by sequencing in a study of blood T cell repertoires in COVID-19. The table lists this clone with a count of one. Produced via immunoSEQ multiplex PCR; TCRdb's table is partial and in-frame only. The sample yields about 480,000 clones, about 91% seen once. This CDR3 region has 15 residues. The chain links TRBV21-1 to TRBJ1-2; the table's D call, TRBD1, was not checked against the DNA. TRBV21-1 is assigned pseudogene status. The sample consisted of peripheral blood. The sequence came from a man between 18 and 29 years old with COVID-19, enrolled during active disease. The CDR3 sequence is CASRVFPGTNYGYTF. Here the CDR3 DNA reads TGTGCCAGCAGAGTTTTTCCCGGGACAAACTATGGCTACACCTTC.